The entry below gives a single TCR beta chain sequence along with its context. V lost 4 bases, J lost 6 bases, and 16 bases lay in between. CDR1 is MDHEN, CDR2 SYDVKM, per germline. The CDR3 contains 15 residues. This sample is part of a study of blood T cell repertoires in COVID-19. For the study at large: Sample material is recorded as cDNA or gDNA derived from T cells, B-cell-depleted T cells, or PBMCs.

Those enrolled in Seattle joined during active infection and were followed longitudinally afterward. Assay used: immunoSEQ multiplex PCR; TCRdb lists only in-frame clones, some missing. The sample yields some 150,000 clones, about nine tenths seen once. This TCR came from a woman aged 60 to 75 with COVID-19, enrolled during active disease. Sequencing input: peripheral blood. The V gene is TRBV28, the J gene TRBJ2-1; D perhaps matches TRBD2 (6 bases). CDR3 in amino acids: CASSSPGLPTNEQFF. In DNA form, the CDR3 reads TGTGCCAGCAGTTCCCCGGGACTCCCCACCAATGAGCAGTTCTTC.